This TCR beta chain was found in a study of T cell repertoires in cytomegalovirus infection. Study details: Recently identified HLA-C-restricted CMV epitopes were used, and well-studied HLA-B-restricted CMV epitopes were used as well.

A single count supports this clonotype. The antigen is undetermined. One entry per CDR3 protein results from TCRdb running MiXCR on the reads. The sample carries hundreds of thousands of distinct CDR3 sequences, approximately 46% recorded once. Study-level findings and limits: Summed public TCR beta family frequency identified CMV carriers bearing the relevant HLA.

V lost 6 bases, J lost 6 bases, and 12 bases lay in between. The CDR3 spans 12 residues. The clonotype originates from a human donor in good health (CMV status not recorded). Some clones in this sample may be carry-over from other donors' samples. The starting material was cultured PBMCs, obtained from culture after CMV antigen stimulation. This sequence joins TRBV12-3 or TRBV12-4 and TRBJ2-7; no definite D call. DNA of the CDR3: TGTGCCAGCAGCCGCAAAGGAATCGAGCAGTACTTC. Protein: CASSRKGIEQYF.